This T cell receptor (beta chain) was captured in a study of T cells after yellow fever vaccination. Study background: With SMART-Seq v4 Ultra Low Input, the fractions containing low cell numbers were prepared.

Study-level findings and limits: Peaking on day 5 versus 15, the secondary response was faster but weaker. The bulk population could contribute abundant contaminating clonotypes to FACS-sorted repertoires.

A process of 5'RACE template switching, which added a universal primer site and UMIs, was used to make TCR cDNA. TCRdb reanalysed the 5' RACE reads using MiXCR and keeps one entry per CDR3 protein. The table lists about 74,000 distinct CDR3 sequences, more than 5.5% of them singletons. CDR1 and CDR2 from the germline V gene are MGHRA and YSYEKL. The CDR3 is made up of 15 amino acids. Between the trimmed V and J ends, which lost 2 bases and 3 bases, there was a span of 13 bases. The sample holds many counts of this clonotype. What it recognizes is unknown. The sequencing used CD8+ T cells sorted from PBMCs, collected 5 to 6 days after the first yellow fever vaccination. The clonotype originates from a young man who received the YFV17D yellow fever vaccine. The J gene is TRBJ1-2, the V gene TRBV4-1; weak D call: TRBD1 (5 bases). The chain's CDR3 is CASSQSQGFYYGYTF. CDR3 in DNA: TGCGCCAGCAGCCAAAGTCAGGGTTTCTACTATGGCTACACCTTC.